Listed here is a single T cell receptor (beta chain). Antigen: not known. The data belong to a study of cytomegalovirus exposure and HLA in healthy donors. For the study at large: Out of approximately 170 million T cells, an earlier analysis found about 100 million unique TCR beta sequences in total.

Study-wide results and caveats: In presence/absence analyses, roughly uniform sequencing depth across donors was assumed. HLA-A and HLA-B allele assignments for most subjects were reportedly predicted accurately using TCR beta sequences.

Vbeta (60) and Jbeta (13) primers were used in the PCR. Assay: immunoSEQ multiplex PCR; the TCRdb copy retains only in-frame clones and omits some. The repertoire consists of 200,000 to 250,000 clones, with more than 75% occurring once and the leading ten covering 1% to 1.5%. V dropped 1 base and J dropped 0; count of bases not matched to a gene: 2. The germline V gene encodes CDR1 SGHAT and CDR2 FQNNGV. The CDR3 loop spans 18 amino acids. The receptor's source is a human donor in good health. V and J are TRBV11-2 and TRBJ2-6; 11 nucleotides align to TRBD2. Sequencing input: PBMCs. The CDR3 DNA sequence: TGTGCCAGCAGCTTAGGACTAGCGGGGACCTCTGGGGCCAACGTCCTGACTTTC. The encoded protein is CASSLGLAGTSGANVLTF.